A selection of T cell receptor beta chains follows, all from one sample in a study of naive and memory T cell subsets. TCRdb reanalysed the 5' RACE reads using MiXCR and keeps one entry per CDR3 protein. The table has tens of thousands of distinct CDR3 sequences, roughly 8.1% seen once. The receptors were sampled from a female donor in good health. The CDR3 runs from the conserved cysteine through the conserved F or W. The D gene is left open where the match is weak. Only part of the rows carry a size: once, few, many, or a class if the clone is expanded.

d_call: -
v_call: TRBV18
j_call: TRBJ2-5
clone_size: -
cdr3_aa: CASSPPSKVWVQGQETQYF
cdr3_nt: TGTGCCAGCTCACCACCCTCCAAGGTGTGGGTACAGGGCCAAGAGACCCAGTACTTC

d_call: TRBD1
v_call: TRBV7-2
j_call: TRBJ2-7
clone_size: -
cdr3_aa: CASSWAGGYEQYF
cdr3_nt: TGTGCCAGCAGCTGGGCAGGGGGCTACGAGCAGTACTTC

d_call: TRBD2
v_call: TRBV5-8
j_call: TRBJ2-7
clone_size: -
cdr3_aa: CASSLALLRTSGPYEQYF
cdr3_nt: TGTGCCAGCAGCTTGGCACTACTGCGGACTAGCGGCCCCTACGAGCAGTACTTC

d_call: -
v_call: TRBV24-1
j_call: TRBJ2-5
clone_size: few
cdr3_aa: CATSPSNYQETQYF
cdr3_nt: TGTGCCACCAGTCCCAGTAATTACCAAGAGACCCAGTACTTC

d_call: -
v_call: TRBV16
j_call: TRBJ2-3
clone_size: many
cdr3_aa: CASSHGSTDTQYF
cdr3_nt: TGTGCCAGCAGCCATGGCAGCACAGATACGCAGTATTTT

d_call: TRBD1
v_call: TRBV4-2
j_call: TRBJ1-2
clone_size: many
cdr3_aa: CASSQATGTEKGYTF
cdr3_nt: TGTGCCAGCAGCCAGGCGACCGGGACAGAGAAAGGCTACACCTTC

d_call: -
v_call: TRBV30
j_call: TRBJ1-4
clone_size: many
cdr3_aa: CAWSLDSSANEKLFF
cdr3_nt: TGTGCCTGGAGTCTCGACAGTTCGGCTAATGAAAAACTGTTTTTT

d_call: -
v_call: TRBV6-5
j_call: TRBJ1-1
clone_size: few
cdr3_aa: CASSYSNPRPEGTEAFF
cdr3_nt: TGTGCCAGCAGTTACTCCAATCCCCGTCCGGAGGGCACTGAAGCTTTCTTT

d_call: -
v_call: TRBV7-9
j_call: TRBJ1-5
clone_size: many
cdr3_aa: CASSLDAGQPQHF
cdr3_nt: TGTGCCAGCAGCTTAGATGCGGGCCAGCCCCAGCATTTT

d_call: -
v_call: TRBV21-1
j_call: TRBJ2-7
clone_size: -
cdr3_aa: CASSDPGCRHEQYF
cdr3_nt: TGTGCCAGCAGCGACCCGGGATGTAGGCACGAGCAGTACTTC

d_call: -
v_call: TRBV12-3/TRBV12-4
j_call: TRBJ1-5
clone_size: few
cdr3_aa: CASSLGEGGAQPQHF
cdr3_nt: TGTGCCAGCAGTTTGGGAGAAGGGGGGGCTCAGCCCCAGCATTTT

d_call: -
v_call: TRBV19
j_call: TRBJ1-1
clone_size: many
cdr3_aa: CASSTTARNTEAFF
cdr3_nt: TGTGCCAGTAGTACTACCGCAAGGAACACTGAAGCTTTCTTT

d_call: TRBD1
v_call: TRBV29-1
j_call: TRBJ2-5
clone_size: few
cdr3_aa: CSVVQGAGETQYF
cdr3_nt: TGCAGCGTTGTTCAGGGGGCTGGAGAGACCCAGTACTTC

d_call: -
v_call: TRBV12-3/TRBV12-4
j_call: TRBJ1-5
clone_size: many
cdr3_aa: CASRGQDGPSSNQPQHF
cdr3_nt: TGTGCCAGCAGGGGCCAGGACGGACCAAGTAGCAATCAGCCCCAGCATTTT

d_call: -
v_call: TRBV19
j_call: TRBJ1-5
clone_size: -
cdr3_aa: CASKGDLSSNQPQHF
cdr3_nt: TGTGCCAGTAAGGGGGATCTTAGTAGCAATCAGCCCCAGCATTTT

d_call: -
v_call: TRBV5-1
j_call: TRBJ2-3
clone_size: many
cdr3_aa: CASTEHRRTDTQYF
cdr3_nt: TGCGCCAGCACAGAGCACAGGCGCACAGATACGCAGTATTTT

d_call: TRBD1
v_call: TRBV28
j_call: TRBJ2-1
clone_size: many
cdr3_aa: CASSSNRGEQFF
cdr3_nt: TGTGCCAGCAGTTCCAACAGGGGCGAGCAGTTCTTC

d_call: -
v_call: TRBV14
j_call: TRBJ1-1
clone_size: many
cdr3_aa: CASSQASGIGTDTEAFF
cdr3_nt: TGTGCCAGCAGCCAAGCGTCAGGGATTGGGACGGACACTGAAGCTTTCTTT

d_call: TRBD2
v_call: TRBV5-8
j_call: TRBJ2-1
clone_size: -
cdr3_aa: CASSRALAGFHEQFF
cdr3_nt: TGTGCCAGCAGCCGGGCTTTAGCGGGATTCCATGAGCAGTTCTTC

d_call: -
v_call: TRBV5-1
j_call: TRBJ2-1
clone_size: many
cdr3_aa: CASSFNSYNEQFF
cdr3_nt: TGCGCCAGCAGCTTCAATTCCTACAATGAGCAGTTCTTC

d_call: -
v_call: TRBV27
j_call: TRBJ2-5
clone_size: -
cdr3_aa: CASSAGVSQAWETQYF
cdr3_nt: TGTGCCAGCAGTGCCGGCGTGAGCCAGGCGTGGGAGACCCAGTACTTC

d_call: -
v_call: TRBV29-1
j_call: TRBJ2-2
clone_size: -
cdr3_aa: CSVVGQTGELFF
cdr3_nt: TGCAGCGTTGTCGGCCAAACCGGGGAGCTGTTTTTT

d_call: -
v_call: TRBV9
j_call: TRBJ1-1
clone_size: -
cdr3_aa: CASSAHAGTTEAFF
cdr3_nt: TGTGCCAGCAGCGCTCACGCAGGGACCACTGAAGCTTTCTTT

d_call: TRBD1
v_call: TRBV27
j_call: TRBJ1-2
clone_size: few
cdr3_aa: CASSFKGTGINYGYTF
cdr3_nt: TGTGCCAGCAGTTTTAAGGGGACAGGGATCAACTATGGCTACACCTTC

d_call: -
v_call: TRBV19
j_call: TRBJ1-2
clone_size: few
cdr3_aa: CASSSRIPVYGYTF
cdr3_nt: TGTGCCAGTAGTTCCCGGATCCCCGTCTATGGCTACACCTTC

d_call: -
v_call: TRBV20-1
j_call: TRBJ1-1
clone_size: many
cdr3_aa: CSARAAGVEVTEAFF
cdr3_nt: TGCAGTGCTAGAGCCGCGGGGGTTGAAGTCACTGAAGCTTTCTTT

d_call: -
v_call: TRBV2
j_call: TRBJ2-7
clone_size: few
cdr3_aa: CASTHMPGSSYEQYF
cdr3_nt: TGTGCCAGCACTCACATGCCGGGGAGCTCCTACGAGCAGTACTTC

d_call: TRBD2
v_call: TRBV5-1
j_call: TRBJ2-7
clone_size: few
cdr3_aa: CASSLPPSGRGSEQYF
cdr3_nt: TGCGCCAGCAGCTTGCCTCCTAGCGGGAGGGGTAGCGAGCAGTACTTC

d_call: -
v_call: TRBV28
j_call: TRBJ2-3
clone_size: -
cdr3_aa: CASSSTVLSTDTQYF
cdr3_nt: TGTGCCAGCAGTTCAACGGTACTTTCCACAGATACGCAGTATTTT

d_call: TRBD2
v_call: TRBV20-1
j_call: TRBJ2-7
clone_size: many
cdr3_aa: CSARAGGFLEQYF
cdr3_nt: TGCAGTGCTAGAGCGGGGGGGTTCCTCGAGCAGTACTTC

d_call: -
v_call: TRBV28
j_call: TRBJ2-4
clone_size: many
cdr3_aa: CASSTYRVAKNIQYF
cdr3_nt: TGTGCCAGCAGTACGTACAGGGTCGCCAAAAACATTCAGTACTTC

d_call: TRBD1
v_call: TRBV19
j_call: TRBJ1-4
clone_size: -
cdr3_aa: CASRGQGRDNEKLFF
cdr3_nt: TGTGCCAGTAGGGGACAGGGAAGGGATAATGAAAAACTGTTTTTT

d_call: -
v_call: TRBV29-1
j_call: TRBJ2-1
clone_size: many
cdr3_aa: CSALGAVGHNEQFF
cdr3_nt: TGCAGCGCCCTAGGGGCTGTAGGCCACAATGAGCAGTTCTTC

d_call: TRBD2
v_call: TRBV6-5
j_call: TRBJ2-1
clone_size: many
cdr3_aa: CASSYQSPLAGASSYNEQFF
cdr3_nt: TGTGCCAGCAGTTACCAATCCCCCCTAGCGGGAGCAAGCTCCTACAATGAGCAGTTCTTC

d_call: -
v_call: TRBV11-2
j_call: TRBJ1-3
clone_size: -
cdr3_aa: CASSLGVGGNTIYF
cdr3_nt: TGTGCCAGCAGCTTGGGGGTCGGTGGAAACACCATATATTTT

d_call: TRBD1
v_call: TRBV7-9
j_call: TRBJ1-4
clone_size: few
cdr3_aa: CASSRRQGGYEKLFF
cdr3_nt: TGTGCCAGCAGCCGAAGACAGGGGGGATATGAAAAACTGTTTTTT

d_call: TRBD2
v_call: TRBV10-3
j_call: TRBJ2-3
clone_size: -
cdr3_aa: CAISESLASGGTDTQYF
cdr3_nt: TGTGCCATCAGTGAAAGTTTGGCTAGCGGGGGAACAGATACGCAGTATTTT

d_call: -
v_call: TRBV29-1
j_call: TRBJ2-3
clone_size: -
cdr3_aa: CSVESSRDTQYF
cdr3_nt: TGCAGCGTTGAAAGCTCGCGCGATACGCAGTATTTT

d_call: TRBD1
v_call: TRBV12-3/TRBV12-4
j_call: TRBJ1-1
clone_size: many
cdr3_aa: CASTKGAAEAFF
cdr3_nt: TGTGCCAGCACAAAGGGGGCTGCGGAAGCTTTCTTT

d_call: TRBD1
v_call: TRBV20-1
j_call: TRBJ1-5
clone_size: few
cdr3_aa: CSALIGQGAGNQPQHF
cdr3_nt: TGCAGTGCTCTCATCGGACAGGGGGCAGGCAATCAGCCCCAGCATTTT

d_call: -
v_call: TRBV6-5
j_call: TRBJ1-1
clone_size: few
cdr3_aa: CASSWKGTEAFF
cdr3_nt: TGTGCCAGCAGTTGGAAAGGGACTGAAGCTTTCTTT

d_call: TRBD2
v_call: TRBV7-2
j_call: TRBJ2-7
clone_size: many
cdr3_aa: CASSWPSSGQYF
cdr3_nt: TGTGCCAGCAGCTGGCCTTCTAGCGGACAGTACTTC

d_call: -
v_call: TRBV19
j_call: TRBJ1-2
clone_size: -
cdr3_aa: CASKGAGGDYGYTF
cdr3_nt: TGTGCCAGTAAGGGAGCAGGTGGGGACTATGGCTACACCTTC

d_call: -
v_call: TRBV4-1
j_call: TRBJ1-6
clone_size: few
cdr3_aa: CASSQDPPGREYNSPLHF
cdr3_nt: TGCGCCAGCAGCCAAGATCCGCCAGGGAGGGAATATAATTCACCCCTCCACTTT

d_call: -
v_call: TRBV29-1
j_call: TRBJ2-3
clone_size: -
cdr3_aa: CSVVVGGTDTQYF
cdr3_nt: TGCAGCGTTGTAGTGGGGGGCACAGATACGCAGTATTTT

d_call: -
v_call: TRBV10-2
j_call: TRBJ1-2
clone_size: many
cdr3_aa: CASSESLTGNYGYTF
cdr3_nt: TGCGCCAGCAGTGAGTCTCTTACAGGGAACTATGGCTACACCTTC

d_call: TRBD1
v_call: TRBV6-5
j_call: TRBJ2-3
clone_size: few
cdr3_aa: CASKKQGKTDTQYF
cdr3_nt: TGTGCCAGCAAAAAACAGGGGAAGACAGATACGCAGTATTTT

d_call: TRBD2
v_call: TRBV27
j_call: TRBJ2-1
clone_size: few
cdr3_aa: CASSLSTSSYNEQFF
cdr3_nt: TGTGCCAGCAGTTTATCGACTAGCAGTTACAATGAGCAGTTCTTC